Listed here are 17 T cell receptor beta chains from one sample, sequenced in a study of T-cell memory formation after mild COVID-19. Using its own MiXCR run on the 5' RACE reads, TCRdb lists one record per CDR3 protein. The sample contains 350,000 to 500,000 distinct CDR3 sequences, about 25% of which appear only once. The specimen was PBMCs or a T cell subset sorted from them (not recorded which). These receptor sequences come from an adult woman who had mild COVID-19 (a few samples of this study predate the infection). Cell type and time point are not known.

This sequence joins TRBV9 and TRBJ2-5, with 8 bases identical to TRBD2. The V gene end was trimmed by 0 bases and the J gene end by 5 bases; junction bases not matched to a gene: 6. The CDR3 runs to 15 residues. Germline-derived CDR1 and CDR2 are SGDLS and YYNGEE. CDR3 residues: CASSVDLAGRETQYF. DNA of the CDR3: TGTGCCAGCAGCGTAGACCTAGCGGGCCGGGAGACCCAGTACTTC. Based on the CDR3 plus reference TRBV9 and TRBJ2-5, the full variable domain is DSGVTQTPKHLITATGQRVTLRCSPRSGDLSVYWYQQSLDQGLQFLIQYYNGEERAKGNILERFSAQQFPDLHSELNLSSLELGDSALYFCASSVDLAGRETQYFGPGTRLLVL.

The table lists this clonotype with many counts. The V call is TRBV5-1, the J call TRBJ2-3; 7 bases match TRBD2. Germline trimming cut 1 base from V and 2 bases from J; bases unmatched to any gene: 4. The CDR3 has 15 residues. From germline, CDR1 is SGHRS and CDR2 YFSETQ. The CDR3 loop reads CASSLSGVNTDTQYF. CDR3 coding DNA: TGCGCCAGCAGCTTGAGCGGGGTTAACACAGATACGCAGTATTTT.

This clonotype turned up a few times. This chain joins TRBV29-1 and TRBJ1-5; no reliable D call. This CDR3 spans 12 amino acids. Germline V gene lookup returns CDR1 SQVTM and CDR2 ANQGSEA. V shed 6 bases and J shed 2 bases, with 8 bases lying between them. In DNA form, the CDR3 reads TGCAGCGTCAAAATTGGCAATCAGCCCCAGCATTTT. Translating gives CSVKIGNQPQHF.

This clonotype was recorded a few times. The rearrangement joins TRBV7-8 to TRBJ1-1; D ambiguous. V lost 4 bases and J lost 1, with 13 bases in between. The CDR3 covers 15 residues. Germline V lookup: CDR1 SGHVS, CDR2 FQNEAQ. The DNA of the CDR3 is TGTGCCAGCAGCTCGGATGGACGGTCGAACACTGAAGCTTTCTTT. Translating it yields CASSSDGRSNTEAFF.

The chain has TRBV6-1 and TRBJ1-1; tentative D call: TRBD1 (6 bases). Germline V lookup: CDR1 MNHNS, CDR2 SASEGT. This CDR3 comprises 16 residues. Trimming stripped 3 bases from V and 2 bases from J, with 16 bases between. The CDR3 here is CASSENLGAGNTEAFF. The CDR3 nucleotides are TGTGCCAGCAGTGAGAATCTGGGGGCCGGAAACACTGAAGCTTTCTTT.

This chain links TRBV18 with TRBJ2-2; D perhaps matches TRBD2 (5 bases). In germline, CDR1 is KGHSH, CDR2 LQKENI. CDR3 length equals 14 residues. V gave up 2 bases and J gave up 5 bases, with 9 bases separating them. CDR3 region: CASSPIGGTGELFF. In DNA form, the CDR3 reads TGTGCCAGCTCACCAATAGGCGGGACCGGGGAGCTGTTTTTT.

The chain combines TRBV7-9 with TRBJ2-6; D ambiguous. CDR3 length: 13 residues. CDR1 and CDR2 from the germline V gene are SEHNR and FQNEAQ (reference sequence). The CDR3 protein is CVWSELGANVLTF. The CDR3 nucleotides are TGTGTTTGGAGTGAGCTGGGGGCCAACGTCCTGACTTTC.

This clonotype showed up just a few times. The V gene is TRBV5-6, the J gene TRBJ2-1; TRBD2 agrees at 11 bases. Unmatched junction bases numbered 6, after V lost 0 bases and J lost 10 bases. The CDR3 extends over 15 amino acids. The germline V gene encodes CDR1 SGHDT and CDR2 YYEEEE. CDR3 DNA: TGTGCCAGCAGCTTGGGCCTAGCGGGGGGATACGAGCAGTTCTTC. Its protein is CASSLGLAGGYEQFF.

The chain carries TRBV12-3 or TRBV12-4 and TRBJ2-3; D not resolved. CDR3 length: 13 amino acids. V dropped 5 bases and J dropped 6 bases, with 12 bases sitting between them. Here the CDR3 reads CASSAPNLDTQYF. The DNA of the CDR3 is TGTGCCAGCAGTGCCCCGAATCTGGATACGCAGTATTTT.

This clonotype was detected only a few times. The chain links TRBV7-9 to TRBJ2-2; no reliable D call. V was cut by 3 bases and J by 4 bases, with 9 bases left in between. From germline, CDR1 is SEHNR and CDR2 FQNEAQ (reference sequence). There are 14 residues in the CDR3. Here the CDR3 DNA reads TGTGCCAGCAGCTTGATATGGGGCACCGGGGAGCTGTTTTTT. This translates into CASSLIWGTGELFF.

V gene TRBV24-1 combines with J gene TRBJ2-1; D might be TRBD2 (6 bases). The CDR3 runs 12 residues. V lost 5 bases and J lost 7, with 8 bases in between. Germline CDR1 reads KGHDR; CDR2 reads SFDVKD. Written as DNA, the CDR3 is TGTGCCACCAGTGGGAGGGAGAATGAGCAGTTCTTC. Amino acids: CATSGRENEQFF.

The V gene is TRBV14, the J gene TRBJ2-4, with 7 bases lining up with TRBD1. After removal of 4 bases from V and 3 bases from J, the junction contained 3 bases not matched to a gene. From germline, CDR1 is SGHDN and CDR2 FVKESK. The CDR3 totals 14 residues. The CDR3 bases are TGTGCCAGCAGCCGGGGACAGAACAAAAACATTCAGTACTTC. It specifies CASSRGQNKNIQYF.

There are a few counts of this clonotype. The chain uses TRBV12-3 or TRBV12-4 and TRBJ2-3, with a weak D call TRBD1 (6 bases). The CDR3 is 13 residues long. V was clipped by 8 bases and J by 3 bases, with 12 bases between them. In nucleotides, the CDR3 is TGTGCCAGCCTCAGGGGCTTTACAGATACGCAGTATTTT. Encoded protein: CASLRGFTDTQYF.

A few counts support this clonotype. The genes are TRBV7-9 and TRBJ2-5, with D unclear. The CDR3 has 13 amino acids. Per germline, CDR1 SEHNR and CDR2 FQNEAQ (reference sequence). Trimming left V 5 bases short and J 5 bases short, with 12 bases between. CDR3 in amino acids: CASSPPSAETQYF. The CDR3 bases are TGTGCCAGCAGCCCTCCCAGCGCGGAGACCCAGTACTTC.

V gene TRBV5-1 combines with J gene TRBJ1-2; maybe TRBD1 (6 bases). From germline, CDR1 is SGHRS and CDR2 YFSETQ. V gave up 0 bases and J gave up 4 bases, with 10 bases separating them. The CDR3 is 14 amino acids. The CDR3 protein is CASSLGRGVYGYTF. The CDR3 nucleotides read TGCGCCAGCAGCTTGGGCAGGGGAGTCTATGGCTACACCTTC.

This clonotype was found a few times. The chain uses TRBV20-1 and TRBJ2-4, with D tentatively TRBD1 or TRBD2 (6 bases each). CDR3 length: 15 amino acids. Germline CDR1 and CDR2: DFQATT and SNEGSKA (reference sequence). V gave up 0 bases and J gave up 5 bases, with 14 bases separating them. The CDR3 nucleotides are TGCAGTGCTAGAGATTGGAGGGGGGCCGAAAACATTCAGTACTTC. The encoded protein is CSARDWRGAENIQYF.

The genes are TRBV4-1 and TRBJ2-7, with TRBD2 matching over 7 bases. Germline V gene lookup returns CDR1 MGHRA and CDR2 YSYEKL. V trimming: 3 bases; J trimming: 4 bases; junction bases outside the gene matches: 9. CDR3 length equals 15 residues. DNA of the CDR3: TGCGCCAGCAGCCACAACTCCGGGGGGACTTACGAGCAGTACTTC. Translating it yields CASSHNSGGTYEQYF.